The 21 T cell receptor beta chains below were found in one sample sequenced in a study of T-cell reconstitution after alpha-beta-depleted transplantation in children. Researchers prepared the TCRbeta library using unique molecular identifiers, the study reports. TCRdb analysed the PCR reads with MiXCR anew, one entry per CDR3 protein. The sample contains 150,000 to 250,000 distinct CDR3 sequences, roughly 6% of which appear only once. The sample consisted of PBMCs, taken before TCRalphabeta/CD19-depleted stem cell transplant. All receptors come from a girl less than two years old with combined immunodeficiency, due to receive a stem cell transplant.

This clonotype showed up just a few times. This chain connects TRBV7-8 to TRBJ2-7, with D unclear. The CDR3 sequence is 12 residues long. The germline CDR1 and CDR2 sequences are SGHVS and FQNEAQ. V lost 8 bases to trimming and J lost 3 bases, with 11 bases between them. The DNA of the CDR3 is TGTGCCAGCGTGGCTACCTACTACGAGCAGTACTTC. This encodes CASVATYYEQYF.

This clonotype has a count of ten or more. This chain links TRBV23-1 with TRBJ2-1, with D unresolved. TRBV23-1 is flagged as an ORF with uncertain function. This CDR3 has 13 amino acids. V lost 2 bases and J 12 bases, leaving 14 bases between the germline ends. The CDR3 is CASSQKCVDAQFF. CDR3 in DNA: TGCGCCAGCAGTCAAAAATGTGTCGATGCGCAGTTCTTC.

This clonotype was seen ten or more times. V gene TRBV4-2 combines with J gene TRBJ2-3, with D unresolved. CDR1 and CDR2 from the germline V gene are LGHNA and YNFKEQ. This CDR3 region has 11 residues. Trimming stripped 8 bases from V and 5 bases from J, with 8 bases between. CDR3: CASGSGDTQYF. CDR3 sequence (DNA): TGTGCCAGCGGGTCAGGAGATACGCAGTATTTT.

There are many counts of this clonotype. This chain links TRBV24-1 with TRBJ2-1; 11 bases are shared with TRBD2. Germline V gene lookup returns CDR1 KGHDR and CDR2 SFDVKD. V shed 7 bases, J shed 7 bases, and the junction held 11 bases outside the gene matches. There are 16 residues in the CDR3. As DNA, the CDR3 is TGTGCCACCAGCGGTAGCGGGGGGGCGGGGCGGAATGAGCAGTTCTTC. Encoded protein: CATSGSGGAGRNEQFF.

The chain joins TRBV19 to TRBJ1-2; unclear D gene. Looked up from germline, CDR1 is LNHDA and CDR2 is SQIVND (reference sequence). V was pared by 4 bases and J by 5 bases, with 11 bases between. This CDR3 has 13 residues. CDR3 loop: CASSTVSWYGYTF. The CDR3, as DNA: TGTGCCAGTAGTACGGTCAGTTGGTATGGCTACACCTTC. The full variable domain, in which reference TRBV19 and TRBJ1-2 provide the parts outside the CDR3, is DGGITQSPKYLFRKEGQNVTLSCEQNLNHDAMYWYRQDPGQGLRLIYYSQIVNDFQKGDIAEGYSVSREKKESFPLTVTSAQKNPTAFYLCASSTVSWYGYTFGSGTRLTVV.

This clonotype was picked up many times. This chain joins TRBV20-1 and TRBJ2-2; unclear D gene. V lost 5 bases and J 4 bases, leaving 8 bases between the germline ends. Germline values: CDR1 DFQATT, CDR2 SNEGSKA (reference sequence). The CDR3 length is 12 residues. In DNA, the CDR3 is TGCAGTGCTGGCGCACCCACCGGGGAGCTGTTTTTT. Residues: CSAGAPTGELFF.

In this sample, this clonotype turned up many times. This chain uses TRBV6-5 with TRBJ2-1; TRBD2 aligns across 10 bases. The CDR3 contains 16 residues. V lost 5 bases, J lost 7 bases, and 11 bases stayed unmatched. Germline V gene sequence: CDR1 MNHEY, CDR2 SVGAGI. The CDR3 DNA sequence: TGTGCCAGCAGTCACAAACTAGCGGGGTCGTGGAATGAGCAGTTCTTC. This codes for CASSHKLAGSWNEQFF.

At least ten counts were recorded for this clonotype. The chain joins TRBV28 to TRBJ2-1; D ambiguous. Germline V gives CDR1 MDHEN, CDR2 SYDVKM. CDR3 length equals 14 residues. V shed 8 bases and J shed 6 bases, with 17 bases lying between them. The CDR3 here is CASWVGPISNEQFF. CDR3 coding DNA: TGTGCCAGCTGGGTTGGACCCATTAGCAATGAGCAGTTCTTC.

This clonotype has at least ten counts. The chain carries TRBV12-3 or TRBV12-4 and TRBJ2-5; 11 nucleotides match TRBD2. The CDR3 is 15 amino acids. Unmatched junction bases numbered 8, after V lost 6 bases and J lost 5 bases. The CDR3 protein is CASRDLTSGKETQYF. DNA of the CDR3: TGTGCCAGCAGAGACCTGACTAGCGGGAAGGAGACCCAGTACTTC.

This clonotype was seen repeatedly, ten times or more. The J gene is TRBJ2-1, the V gene TRBV7-8, with D uncertain. The CDR3 loop spans 13 amino acids. Germline-derived CDR1 and CDR2 are SGHVS and FQNEAQ. V was cut by 0 bases and J by 5 bases, with 5 bases left in between. CDR3 amino acids: CASSLAQDNEQFF. The CDR3 DNA reads TGTGCCAGCAGCTTAGCCCAGGACAATGAGCAGTTCTTC. Together with reference TRBV7-8 and TRBJ2-1, the CDR3 gives the full variable domain: GAGVSQSPRYKVAKRGQDVALRCDPISGHVSLFWYQQALGQGPEFLTYFQNEAQLDKSGLPSDRFFAERPEGSVSTLKIQRTQQEDSAVYLCASSLAQDNEQFFGPGTRLTVL.

This clonotype has at least ten counts. The rearrangement links TRBV5-1 to TRBJ2-1; the D gene is possibly TRBD1 (5 bases). This CDR3 comprises 14 residues. Germline V gives CDR1 SGHRS, CDR2 YFSETQ. The V end lost 7 bases, the J end lost 0 bases, and 11 bases lay between the germline ends. CDR3 sequence reads: CASWEGDSYNEQFF. The DNA for the CDR3 is TGCGCCAGCTGGGAAGGGGACTCCTACAATGAGCAGTTCTTC.

This clonotype was counted between two and nine times. The chain joins TRBV20-1 to TRBJ2-7; TRBD2 matches at 9 bases. With V trimmed by 3 bases and J by 7 bases, 13 bases remained unmatched. The CDR3 spans 15 residues. The germline gives CDR1 DFQATT, CDR2 SNEGSKA (reference sequence). For the CDR3, the DNA is TGCAGTGCTAGTCTTCTAGCGGGACTTCTGGTGGAGCAGTACTTC. Encoded protein: CSASLLAGLLVEQYF.

This clonotype was detected only a few times. The chain employs TRBV28 and TRBJ2-5, with D perhaps matching TRBD1 (7 bases). Trimming shortened V by 6 bases and J by 4 bases, and 12 bases separated the two germline ends. This CDR3 region has 13 residues. In germline, CDR1 is MDHEN, CDR2 SYDVKM. The chain's CDR3 is CASSPQGGETQYF. For the CDR3, the DNA is TGTGCCAGCAGCCCGCAGGGGGGAGAGACCCAGTACTTC.

The chain combines TRBV20-1 with TRBJ2-7, with D perhaps matching TRBD2 (6 bases). Germline values: CDR1 DFQATT, CDR2 SNEGSKA (reference sequence). CDR3 size: 16 residues. The CDR3 sequence: CCARAPSESGVPEQYF. DNA for the CDR3: TGCTGCGCTAGAGCCCCTTCGGAGTCGGGAGTTCCCGAGCAGTACTTC.

This clonotype was recorded many times. The chain joins TRBV10-3 to TRBJ1-3, with TRBD1 identical over 8 bases. Germline trimming cut 6 bases from V and 1 base from J; bases unmatched to any gene: 8. This CDR3 has 16 residues. Germline values: CDR1 ENHRY, CDR2 SYGVKD. DNA of the CDR3: TGTGCCATCAGGCCGGACAGGGTGTTTTCTGGAAACACCATATATTTT. Translation gives CAIRPDRVFSGNTIYF.

In this sample, this clonotype turned up many times. The V call is TRBV4-3, the J call TRBJ2-7; tentatively, D is TRBD2 (5 bases). V dropped 4 bases and J dropped 0 bases, with 10 bases sitting between them. The V gene's germline CDR1 is LGHNA and CDR2 YSLEER. This CDR3 spans 14 amino acids. For the CDR3, the DNA is TGCGCCAGCAGCCCAGCGGCCCACTCCTACGAGCAGTACTTC. It specifies CASSPAAHSYEQYF.

At least ten counts were recorded for this clonotype. The chain recombines TRBV6-2 or TRBV6-3 with TRBJ2-7; D is unresolved. V was shortened by 4 bases and J by 2 bases, with 9 bases between the two germline ends. CDR1 is MNHEY, CDR2 SVGEGT, per germline. The CDR3 sequence is 13 residues long. CDR3 sequence (DNA): TGTGCCAGCAGTTTCGCGCCTACCTACGAGCAGTACTTC. Its translation: CASSFAPTYEQYF.

This clonotype was counted ten times or more. V and J are TRBV25-1 and TRBJ2-5, with 8 bases lining up with TRBD2. Germline-derived CDR1 and CDR2 are MGHDK and SYGVNS. The length of the CDR3 is 16 residues. V gave up 1 base and J gave up 0 bases; unmatched junction bases: 4. CDR3 in amino acids: CASSEWQAGDQETQYF. The CDR3 DNA reads as TGTGCCAGCAGTGAATGGCAAGCGGGGGACCAAGAGACCCAGTACTTC.

With respect to this clonotype: Possible read error: a much larger clone is one base away. This rearrangement joins TRBV9 to TRBJ2-3; D unclear. The CDR3 is made up of 13 amino acids. V was pared by 6 bases and J by 2 bases, with 10 bases between. Germline V gives CDR1 SGDLS, CDR2 YYNGEE. CDR3 coding DNA: TGTGCCAGCAACATGGCGGACACAGATACGCAGTATTTT. The encoded protein is CASNMADTDTQYF. The whole variable domain, remainder taken from reference TRBV9 and TRBJ2-3, is DSGVTQTPKHLITATGQRVTLRCSPRSGDLSVYWYQQSLDQGLQFLIQYYNGEERAKGNILERFSAQQFPDLHSELNLSSLELGDSALYFCASNMADTDTQYFGPGTRLTVL.

In its sample, this clonotype was seen many times. The rearrangement joins TRBV2 to TRBJ2-7, with 8 bases lining up with TRBD1. With V trimmed by 10 bases and J by 4 bases, 6 bases remained unmatched. The CDR3 is 12 amino acids. From germline, CDR1 is SNHLY and CDR2 FYNNEI. Here the CDR3 DNA reads TGTGCCACCGGACAGGGCGAGTACGAGCAGTACTTC. It yields the protein CATGQGEYEQYF.

This clonotype has at least ten counts. The chain has TRBV15 and TRBJ2-2; 8 bases match TRBD1. Unmatched junction bases numbered 8, after V lost 0 bases and J lost 5 bases. The germline V gene has CDR1 LNHNV and CDR2 YYDKDF (reference sequence). The CDR3 is 17 residues long. The CDR3 DNA reads TGTGCCACCAGCAGAGATCATAGGACAGGGATGACCGGGGAGCTGTTTTTT. Protein sequence: CATSRDHRTGMTGELFF.